A single sample gave rise to the 6 T cell receptor beta chains below, sequenced in a study of blood T cells in healthy people across ages. The use of a sample-barcoded 5' primer and a J-beta primer mix characterized a second PCR of roughly 7 to 11 cycles. TCRdb redid the calling of the 5' RACE reads with MiXCR, one entry per CDR3 protein. The profile shows 600,000 or so distinct CDR3 sequences, over 20% of them singletons. The sequencing sample was made of blood. These TCRs come from a man aged 70-80 years in good health.

This clonotype was recorded many times. This chain connects TRBV11-2 to TRBJ2-5; tentatively, D is TRBD1 (5 bases). Trimming took 0 bases from V and 4 from J, leaving 12 bases between them. Germline CDR1 and CDR2: SGHAT and FQNNGV. This CDR3 is built from 15 residues. CDR3 DNA: TGTGCCAGCAGCTTAGATTCTCAGGGCGGAGAGACCCAGTACTTC. It yields the protein CASSLDSQGGETQYF.

The V and J genes are TRBV5-1 and TRBJ2-4; the match to TRBD2 covers 10 bases. The CDR3 is 17 residues long. Trimming removed 0 bases from V and 3 bases from J; junction bases left unmatched: 6. The V gene's germline CDR1 is SGHRS and CDR2 YFSETQ. CDR3 nucleotides: TGCGCCAGCAGCTTGGTGGCTAGCGGGAGAGGCAAAAACATTCAGTACTTC. It yields the protein CASSLVASGRGKNIQYF. The full variable domain, its missing parts supplied by reference TRBV5-1 and TRBJ2-4, is KAGVTQTPRYLIKTRGQQVTLSCSPISGHRSVSWYQQTPGQGLQFLFEYFSETQRNKGNFPGRFSGRQFSNSRSEMNVSTLELGDSALYLCASSLVASGRGKNIQYFGAGTRLSVL.

This clonotype was counted between two and nine times. This chain links TRBV18 with TRBJ2-1; TRBD2 agrees at 9 bases. The V and J ends lost 4 bases and 7 bases, in that order; junction bases with no gene match: 5. CDR3 length: 14 residues. CDR1 is KGHSH and CDR2 is LQKENI in the germline V gene. The CDR3: CASSRQSGRNEQFF. In nucleotides, the CDR3 is TGTGCCAGCTCACGCCAGAGCGGGAGGAATGAGCAGTTCTTC.

The V and J genes are TRBV5-1 and TRBJ1-4, with TRBD1 identical over 7 bases. Germline assignment: CDR1 SGHRS and CDR2 YFSETQ. CDR3 size: 14 residues. The ends lost 3 bases at V and 5 bases at J; junction bases unmatched: 4. CDR3 protein: CASSSGQSNEKLFF. The DNA of the CDR3 is TGCGCCAGCAGCTCGGGACAGAGCAATGAAAAACTGTTTTTT.

This rearrangement joins TRBV12-3 or TRBV12-4 to TRBJ2-5, with 15 bases that match TRBD2. The J call is doubtful: the DNA matches TRBJ2-1 better. The CDR3 sequence is 18 residues long. The CDR3 loop is CASSPNPGLAGGYNEQFF. In DNA form, the CDR3 reads TGTGCCAGCAGTCCTAATCCTGGACTAGCGGGAGGGTATAATGAGCAGTTCTTC.

This clonotype was recorded many times. This chain links TRBV3-1 with TRBJ2-7; D is unclear. Trimming took off 1 base at V and 5 bases at J, with 12 bases between the two ends. The germline CDR1 and CDR2 sequences are LGHDT and YNNKEL (reference sequence). The CDR3 sequence is 14 residues long. The CDR3 protein is CASSQGAGSDEQYF. CDR3 in DNA: TGTGCCAGCAGCCAAGGGGCAGGTTCGGACGAGCAGTACTTC.